The next 19 T cell receptor beta chains were all read from a single sample in a study of blood T cell repertoires in COVID-19. TCRdb's table, derived via immunoSEQ multiplex PCR, lists solely in-frame clones and lacks some. The sample has about 180,000 clones; roughly nine tenths are singletons. The sequenced sample was peripheral blood. Every receptor here comes from a man aged 65 to 85 with active or convalescent COVID-19.

The chain carries TRBV11-2 and TRBJ2-7, with TRBD2 identical over 11 bases. The V segment lost 1 base and the J segment 4 bases; nucleotides outside the gene matches: 6. CDR1 SGHAT and CDR2 FQNNGV come from the germline V gene. The CDR3 runs 16 residues. The CDR3 DNA reads TGTGCCAGCAGCTTAGGGGCCCTAGCGGGAGGTTACGAGCAGTACTTC. Protein: CASSLGALAGGYEQYF.

The table lists this clone with a count of one. This chain uses TRBV19 with TRBJ2-1, with 12 nucleotides matching TRBD2. The germline CDR1 and CDR2 sequences are LNHDA and SQIVND (reference sequence). CDR3 length equals 14 residues. Trimming removed 6 bases from V and 9 bases from J; junction bases left unmatched: 6. The CDR3 sequence is CASSRTSGKVEQFF. For the CDR3, the DNA is TGTGCCAGTAGCCGGACTAGCGGGAAGGTTGAGCAGTTCTTC. Full variable domain (outside the CDR3, taken from reference TRBV19 and TRBJ2-1): DGGITQSPKYLFRKEGQNVTLSCEQNLNHDAMYWYRQDPGQGLRLIYYSQIVNDFQKGDIAEGYSVSREKKESFPLTVTSAQKNPTAFYLCASSRTSGKVEQFFGPGTRLTVL.

This rearrangement joins TRBV2 to TRBJ1-3, with D uncertain. This CDR3 spans 13 amino acids. Trimming removed 8 bases at V and 0 bases at J, with 8 bases between. The germline V gene encodes CDR1 SNHLY and CDR2 FYNNEI. CDR3 residues: CASRQNSGNTIYF. CDR3 DNA sequence: TGTGCCAGCCGACAAAACTCTGGAAACACCATATATTTT.

The J gene is TRBJ1-1, the V gene TRBV5-1; 8 nucleotides line up with TRBD1. The CDR3 has 17 amino acids. Trimming at V came to 1 base and at J to 3 bases, leaving 11 bases not matched to a gene. Germline assignment: CDR1 SGHRS and CDR2 YFSETQ. The CDR3 is CASSLTPGQGFYTEAFF. The CDR3 DNA sequence: TGCGCCAGCAGCTTGACCCCCGGACAGGGATTCTACACTGAAGCTTTCTTT.

The rearrangement links TRBV6-5 to TRBJ2-7; maybe TRBD2 (6 bases). The V and J ends lost 4 bases and 0 bases respectively, with 16 bases between them. The germline gives CDR1 MNHEY, CDR2 SVGAGI. There are 16 residues in the CDR3. The CDR3 coding sequence is TGTGCCAGCAGTTTCTCGATAGCGGAGAGCTCCTACGAGCAGTACTTC. Its protein is CASSFSIAESSYEQYF.

The genes are TRBV19 and TRBJ1-1; 12 nucleotides match TRBD1. J lost 10 bases, V lost 3 bases, and 12 bases had no gene match. Germline CDR1 LNHDA, CDR2 SQIVND (reference sequence). There are 16 residues in the CDR3. The CDR3 nucleotides read TGTGCCAGTAGTATGCCGGGACAGGGGGCGAATCGGAGAGCTTTCTTT. Translated: CASSMPGQGANRRAFF.

V and J are TRBV11-2 and TRBJ1-1; a possible D gene is TRBD1 (6 bases). Germline assignment: CDR1 SGHAT and CDR2 FQNNGV. Trimming cost V 7 bases and J 3 bases, with 15 bases left between them. This CDR3 contains 14 residues. The CDR3 loop reads CASTVNRADTEAFF. The CDR3 nucleotides are TGTGCCAGCACCGTAAACAGGGCCGACACTGAAGCTTTCTTT.

V usage is TRBV18 and J usage is TRBJ1-1; D unresolved. CDR3 length: 14 residues. Trimming shortened V by 3 bases and J by 4 bases, and 12 bases separated the two germline ends. The germline V gene encodes CDR1 KGHSH and CDR2 LQKENI. CDR3 sequence: CASSPLGESTEAFF. CDR3 DNA: TGTGCCAGCTCACCTCTCGGGGAGAGCACTGAAGCTTTCTTT.

The chain carries TRBV5-5 and TRBJ1-3; D is ambiguous. V was cut by 2 bases and J by 0 bases, with 3 bases left in between. Germline V gives CDR1 SGHKS, CDR2 YYEKEE (reference sequence). This CDR3 has 13 residues. CDR3 amino acids: CASSFSSGNTIYF. CDR3 nucleotide sequence: TGTGCCAGCAGCTTCTCCTCTGGAAACACCATATATTTT.

The genes are TRBV28 and TRBJ2-5, with unresolved D. V gave up 5 bases and J gave up 7 bases, with 11 bases separating them. CDR3 size: 12 residues. The V gene's germline CDR1 is MDHEN and CDR2 SYDVKM. CDR3 residues: CASSRPMATQYF. DNA of the CDR3: TGTGCCAGCAGTCGTCCAATGGCGACCCAGTACTTC.

V is TRBV2 and J is TRBJ2-7, with D possibly being TRBD1 (6 bases). This CDR3 comprises 14 residues. The V end lost 4 bases, the J end lost 2 bases, and 12 bases lay between the germline ends. From germline, CDR1 is SNHLY and CDR2 FYNNEI. CDR3 nucleotide sequence: TGTGCCAGCAGTGGGACAGACCACCCCTACGAGCAGTACTTC. Its protein is CASSGTDHPYEQYF.

The chain couples TRBV19 to TRBJ2-7, with 7 positions matching TRBD2. V was clipped by 6 bases and J by 2 bases; unmatched bases: 7. Looked up from germline, CDR1 is LNHDA and CDR2 is SQIVND (reference sequence). CDR3 size: 14 residues. The CDR3 loop is CASRFSGPTYEQYF. The DNA for the CDR3 is TGTGCCAGTAGATTTAGCGGGCCAACCTACGAGCAGTACTTC.

The chain combines TRBV5-8 with TRBJ2-2; 7 nucleotides agree with TRBD1. Per germline, CDR1 SGHTS and CDR2 YDEGEE. The V gene end was trimmed by 4 bases and the J gene end by 4 bases; junction bases not matched to a gene: 4. The length of the CDR3 is 14 residues. CDR3 amino acids: CASSATGFTGELFF. The CDR3 coding sequence is TGTGCCAGCAGCGCGACAGGGTTCACCGGGGAGCTGTTTTTT.

This clone has just one count. CDR3 bases: TGTGCCAGCAGCCCCGGTGGAGAAGGTCAGCCCCAGCATTTT. Amino acid sequence: CASSPGGEGQPQHF. V is TRBV5-4 and J is TRBJ1-5, with no clear D. The CDR3 consists of 14 residues. V was trimmed by 4 bases and J by 6 bases, leaving 14 bases between them. Germline values: CDR1 SGHNT, CDR2 YYREEE (reference sequence).

The rearrangement uses TRBV5-1 and TRBJ1-3; D is unresolved. Deletions cut 0 bases from V and 2 bases from J, with 6 bases between. This CDR3 has 14 amino acids. Germline V gene sequence: CDR1 SGHRS, CDR2 YFSETQ. The CDR3 loop reads CASSLGQTGNTIYF. CDR3 DNA sequence: TGCGCCAGCAGCTTGGGACAAACTGGAAACACCATATATTTT. The variable domain in full, completed from reference TRBV5-1 and TRBJ1-3, reads KAGVTQTPRYLIKTRGQQVTLSCSPISGHRSVSWYQQTPGQGLQFLFEYFSETQRNKGNFPGRFSGRQFSNSRSEMNVSTLELGDSALYLCASSLGQTGNTIYFGEGSWLTVV.

This rearrangement joins TRBV15 to TRBJ2-3; no reliable D call. CDR1 LNHNV and CDR2 YYDKDF come from the germline V gene (reference sequence). With 4 bases removed from V and 0 bases from J, the gap between germline ends came to 14 bases. The CDR3 consists of 16 residues. The CDR3 reads CATSTRLAVSTDTQYF. CDR3 coding DNA: TGTGCCACCAGCACCCGACTGGCGGTGAGCACAGATACGCAGTATTTT.

V gene TRBV6-5 combines with J gene TRBJ2-7; TRBD2 matches at 7 bases. The V gene end was trimmed by 9 bases and the J gene end by 2 bases; junction bases not matched to a gene: 4. Germline values: CDR1 MNHEY, CDR2 SVGAGI. This CDR3 comprises 12 residues. The CDR3: CASREDPYEQYF. CDR3 nucleotide sequence: TGTGCCAGTCGGGAGGACCCCTACGAGCAGTACTTC.

This clone occurred many times. The chain uses TRBV5-5 and TRBJ1-5, with 7 nucleotides matching TRBD1. Germline CDR1 is SGHKS and CDR2 is YYEKEE (reference sequence). This CDR3 has 17 residues. Trimming at V came to 4 bases and at J to 2 bases, leaving 12 bases not matched to a gene. Here the CDR3 DNA reads TGTGCCAGCAGCCCCAGGACAGGACTTCTGGGCAATCAGCCCCAGCATTTT. This codes for CASSPRTGLLGNQPQHF.

The rearrangement joins TRBV28 to TRBJ1-2; tentative D call: TRBD1 (5 bases). Germline V gene sequence: CDR1 MDHEN, CDR2 SYDVKM. CDR3 size: 16 residues. The ends were cut back, 4 bases at V and 0 bases at J, with 15 bases in the middle. This chain's CDR3 is CASSSLPPDTNYGYTF. The CDR3 DNA sequence: TGTGCCAGCAGTTCCCTCCCACCGGACACTAACTATGGCTACACCTTC.